A selection of T cell receptor beta chains follows, all from one sample in a study of T cell responses to AZD1222 COVID-19 vaccine. Sequencing used immunoSEQ multiplex PCR; TCRdb keeps in-frame clones, though not all of them. This sample carries fewer than 150,000 clones, 88% of them seen once, and the ten largest clones take 6.5%. The specimen comprised peripheral blood, sampled 28 days after the second AZD1222 dose. These receptor sequences come from an adult who received the AZD1222 COVID-19 vaccine. Both conserved end residues are part of each CDR3. Clone size is shown for a subset of rows, as once, few, many or a class of expanded clone.

>TRBV28|NA
CASSSETVANTGELFF
>TRBV6-6|NA
CASSYDSSNQPQHF
>TRBV10-3|NA
CAISEVNTEAFF
>TRBV6-1|medium-sized
CASSEIVGDNSPLHF
>TRBV10-3|NA
CAISRLAETSTDTQYF
>TRBV7-2|once
CASGQGQNYGYTF
>TRBV18|NA
CASSPPGEGYEKLFF
>TRBV5-1|NA
CASSQTPIGTGVETEAFF
>TRBV18|NA
CASSREGAGNQPQHF
>TRBV19|NA
CASSVAGTAGATYEQYF
>TRBV9|NA
CASSPATAVGELFF
>TRBV3-1/TRBV3-2|NA
CASSRRRPDDMNTEAFF
>TRBV19|NA
CASSIAPETGQFF
>TRBV10-2|few
CASSEEGAGNSPLHF
>TRBV18|NA
CASSPSDGNTEAFF
>TRBV25-1|NA
CASSENSSPFF
>TRBV3-1/TRBV3-2|NA
CASSQGPQGGEKLFF
>TRBV9|NA
CASSKRGGDTDTQYF
>TRBV6-5|NA
CASTIMGLGGELFF
>TRBV7-9|NA
CAARGQGNEKLFF
>TRBV19|NA
CASSIGQAIQETQYF
>TRBV7-3|NA
CASSRGRGGTDTQYF
>TRBV7-2|NA
CASSSQDGYEQYF
>TRBV28|NA
CAGNRCRRGHYEKLFF
>TRBV15|once
CATSRDSPGRAVNNEQFF
>TRBV20-1|NA
CSASAGQYSGNTIYF
>TRBV27|NA
CASSLGPGYGYTF
>TRBV18|NA
CASSPTRGWSDNEQFF
>TRBV19|NA
CASSGHRDNYGYTF
>TRBV2|NA
CASVVGLVRTDTQYF
>TRBV6-5|NA
CASSSMPDRGTDTQYF
>TRBV6-5|once
CASSYSSGSGELFF
>TRBV7-2|NA
CASSLVPGPGQPQHF
>TRBV7-2|NA
CASSFDRVISYGYTF
>TRBV7-2|NA
CASSRGGSYNEQFF
>TRBV4-3|NA
CASSQDLARVDEQFF
>TRBV6-2/TRBV6-3|NA
CASSYALTGNHEQYF
>TRBV9|NA
CASSAGTEGYNYGYTF
>TRBV2|NA
CASRDSPYNEQFF
>TRBV9|NA
CASSPDRNYGYTF
>TRBV7-2|NA
CASSTKRGGGDTQYF
>TRBV18|NA
CASSPQGLNTEAFF
>TRBV5-6|NA
CASSGDRASPLHF
>TRBV7-9|NA
CASSLGQAGDTQYF
>TRBV19|NA
CASRTVGSNQPQHF
>TRBV5-1|few
CASSTGRGQTNTGELFF
>TRBV5-5|few
CASSLAPLAADPDTDTQYF
>TRBV27|NA
CASRLRVGQPQHF
>TRBV12-3/TRBV12-4|once
CACSLNSPLHF
>TRBV5-5|NA
CASSLGQGAGYGYTF
>TRBV11-2|NA
CASSLDSTREDRYTF
>TRBV6-1|NA
CASSESERSSYNEQFF
>TRBV7-9|NA
CASSIGTGEPGYTF